This TCR beta chain derives from a study of T cells after yellow fever vaccination. TCR cDNA, made by 5'RACE template switching, carried an added universal primer site and UMIs. MiXCR, applied by TCRdb to the 5' RACE reads, yields one record per CDR3 protein. The repertoire has about 300,000 distinct CDR3 sequences, about 4% of them found once; the top ten carry approximately 24%. General observations from the study: Abundant contaminating clonotypes from the bulk population could appear in FACS-sorted repertoires. Clones that expanded after primary vaccination mostly reappeared after the booster (96% CD4, 70% to 90% CD8).

Germline V gene sequence: CDR1 LGHDT, CDR2 YNNKEL (reference sequence). The ends were cut back, 6 bases at V and 4 bases at J, with 13 bases in the middle. The CDR3 is 15 amino acids. There are a few counts of this clonotype. The antigen is undetermined. The V gene is TRBV3-1, the J gene TRBJ1-6; D unclear. The sequences come from PBMCs, collected 5 days after the yellow fever booster vaccination. The sequence came from a man younger than 35 who received the YFV17D yellow fever vaccine. This chain's CDR3 is CASSLWSEYNSPLHF. For the CDR3, the DNA is TGTGCCAGCAGTCTCTGGTCGGAATATAATTCACCCCTCCACTTT.